This T cell receptor (beta chain) comes out of a study of blood T cell repertoires in COVID-19. In the study overall: The samples span acute and convalescent COVID-19 from the United States, Italy and Spain. From T cells, B-cell-depleted T cells, or PBMCs came the material, which was cDNA or gDNA.

The V gene lost 5 bases and the J gene lost 2 bases, with 10 bases spanning the gap. Germline CDR1 MNHEY, CDR2 SMNVEV (reference sequence). The CDR3 totals 15 residues. Original methodology: Amplification from reference gene primers served as the basis for estimated nucleated cell counts. TCRdb's table, derived via immunoSEQ multiplex PCR, lists solely in-frame clones and lacks some. That table supplies the V and J calls and clone size; D and trimming were determined from the DNA. The sample records under 80,000 clones, approximately 87% being singletons. This clone was detected once. The receptor was isolated from a man aged 45-65 years with active COVID-19. The chain carries TRBV27 and TRBJ1-6; tentatively, D is TRBD1 (5 bases). Sequences were obtained from peripheral blood. CDR3 sequence (DNA): TGTGCCAGCAGTCCTACAGGAACCTATAATTCACCCCTCCACTTT. Encoded protein: CASSPTGTYNSPLHF.